The TCR beta chain under discussion was sequenced for a study of blood T cell repertoires in COVID-19. Looking at the study overall: Acute and convalescent COVID-19 samples came from the United States, Italy and Spain.

Germline assignment: CDR1 MDHEN and CDR2 SYDVKM. V was pared by 4 bases and J by 1 base, with 7 bases between. CDR3 length equals 14 residues. In the authors' methods: Researchers report that nucleated cell counts were estimated from reference gene primer amplification. TCRdb keeps only in-frame clones here, not all; method: immunoSEQ multiplex PCR. From that table come the V and J calls and clone size; the DNA was used to work out D and trimming. The sample includes 85,000 to 130,000 clones, roughly four fifths of them seen just once. Followed over time, Seattle patients had been enrolled while infection was active.

What was sequenced was peripheral blood. This sequence originates from an older man with COVID-19, enrolled during active disease. This chain links TRBV28 with TRBJ2-2; TRBD1 might be the D (5 bases). Here the CDR3 reads CASSYGQNTGELFF. The CDR3 nucleotides read TGTGCCAGCAGTTACGGACAGAACACCGGGGAGCTGTTTTTT.